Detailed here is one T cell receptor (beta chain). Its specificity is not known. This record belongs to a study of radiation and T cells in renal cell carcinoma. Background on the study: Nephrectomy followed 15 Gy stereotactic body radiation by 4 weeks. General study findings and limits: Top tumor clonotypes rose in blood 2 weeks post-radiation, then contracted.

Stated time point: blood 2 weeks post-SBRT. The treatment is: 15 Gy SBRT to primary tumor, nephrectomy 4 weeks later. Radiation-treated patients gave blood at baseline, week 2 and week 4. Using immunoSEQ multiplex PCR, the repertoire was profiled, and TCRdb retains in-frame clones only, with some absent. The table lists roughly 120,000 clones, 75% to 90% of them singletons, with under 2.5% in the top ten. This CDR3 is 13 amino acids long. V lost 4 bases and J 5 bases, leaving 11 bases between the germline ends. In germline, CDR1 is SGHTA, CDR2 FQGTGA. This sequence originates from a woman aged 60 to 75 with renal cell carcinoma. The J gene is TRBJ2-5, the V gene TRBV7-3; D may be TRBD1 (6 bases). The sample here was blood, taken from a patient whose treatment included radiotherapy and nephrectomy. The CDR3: CASSSGVGETQYF. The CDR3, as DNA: TGTGCCAGCAGCTCAGGGGTTGGGGAGACCCAGTACTTC.